The T cell receptor (beta chain) under discussion was sequenced for a study of early T cells in non-severe SARS-CoV-2 infection. Looking at the study overall: Chains from this unsorted whole-blood bulk RNA could not be paired.

Study-wide results and limits: Matching results from VDJdb favored anti-spike CD8 responses, leaving private and CD4 specificities undetected.

This clonotype was seen only a few times. Its antigen remains unidentified. Researchers attached unique molecular identifiers to individual cDNA molecules. TCRdb ran MiXCR on the 5' RACE reads and lists one entry per CDR3 protein. The profile shows tens of thousands of distinct CDR3 sequences, 12% of them singletons. The CDR3 is 13 residues long. Looked up from germline, CDR1 is MNHNY and CDR2 is SVGAGI (reference sequence). V lost 2 bases, J lost 13 bases, and 15 bases lay in between. This chain uses TRBV6-6 with TRBJ2-4; D is perhaps TRBD2 (6 bases). The TCR was taken from an adult who was a healthcare worker with PCR-confirmed SARS-CoV-2 infection or an uninfected control (not recorded which). This specimen consisted of whole blood, obtained at baseline. The CDR3 is CASSYDGSGQQYF. In DNA, the CDR3 is TGTGCCAGCAGTTACGACGGTAGCGGCCAACAGTACTTC.